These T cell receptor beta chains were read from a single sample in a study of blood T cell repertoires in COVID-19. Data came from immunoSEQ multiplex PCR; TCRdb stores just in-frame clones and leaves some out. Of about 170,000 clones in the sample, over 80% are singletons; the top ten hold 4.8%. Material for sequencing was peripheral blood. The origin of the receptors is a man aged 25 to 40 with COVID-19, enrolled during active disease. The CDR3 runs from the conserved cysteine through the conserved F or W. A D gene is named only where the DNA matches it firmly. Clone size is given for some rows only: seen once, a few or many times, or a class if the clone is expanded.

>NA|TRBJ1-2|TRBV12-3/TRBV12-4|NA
TGTGCCAGCAGTTTATGGCCTTATGGCTACACCTTC
CASSLWPYGYTF
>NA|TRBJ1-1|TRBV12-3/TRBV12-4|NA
TGTGCCAGCAGTTTTACAGATACAGAAGCTTTCTTT
CASSFTDTEAFF
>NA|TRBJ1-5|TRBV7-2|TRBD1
TGTGCCAGCAGCCGGGACAGGTACAATCAGCCCCAGCATTTT
CASSRDRYNQPQHF
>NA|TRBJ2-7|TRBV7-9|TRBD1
TGTGCCAGCAGCTTAGAGGTAGGGGGCCCCTACGAGCAGTACTTC
CASSLEVGGPYEQYF
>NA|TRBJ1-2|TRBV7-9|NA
TGTGCCAGCAGCTTAACAGGGATTTCCAATGGCTACACCTTC
CASSLTGISNGYTF
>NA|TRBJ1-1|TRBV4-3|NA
TGCGCCAGCAGCCAAGATCTCGACGGACTCATGAACACTGAAGCTTTCTTT
CASSQDLDGLMNTEAFF
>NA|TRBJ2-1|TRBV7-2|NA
TGTGCCAGCAGCCCATTCAGGGGTGAGCAGTTCTTC
CASSPFRGEQFF
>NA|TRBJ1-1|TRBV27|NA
TGTGCCAGCAGACTCGCGTGGGGGGAAACTGAAGCTTTCTTT
CASRLAWGETEAFF
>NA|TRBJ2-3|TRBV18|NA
TGTGCCAGCTCACCACGCGGCGGGGGCTTCACAGATACGCAGTATTTT
CASSPRGGGFTDTQYF
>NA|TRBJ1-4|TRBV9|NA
TGTGCCAGCAGCGTACGTTACTTTAATGAAAAACTGTTTTTT
CASSVRYFNEKLFF
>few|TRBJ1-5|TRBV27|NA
TGTGCCAGCAGCCCCTCCTGGGGAGGCAATCAGCCCCAGCATTTT
CASSPSWGGNQPQHF
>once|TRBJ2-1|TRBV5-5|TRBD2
TGTGCCAGCAGATTGTTAGCGGGAGTAATTTCCAATGAGCAGTTCTTC
CASRLLAGVISNEQFF
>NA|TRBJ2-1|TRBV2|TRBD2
TGTGCCAGCCATAAAGCGGGGGGGGCCAATGAGCAGTTCTTC
CASHKAGGANEQFF
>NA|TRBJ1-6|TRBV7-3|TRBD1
TGTGCCAGCAGCTTAAGCGGGACAGGGGGATCACCCCTCCACTTT
CASSLSGTGGSPLHF
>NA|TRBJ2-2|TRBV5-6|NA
TGTGCCAGCAGCTTGCAGGGGCCATACACCGGGGAGCTGTTTTTT
CASSLQGPYTGELFF
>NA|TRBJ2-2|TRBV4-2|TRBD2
TGTGCCAGCAGCCAAGGACTAGCGGGGACCACCGGGGAGCTGTTTTTT
CASSQGLAGTTGELFF
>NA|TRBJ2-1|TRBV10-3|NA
TGTGCCATCAGTTTATATAGCTCCTACAATGAGCAGTTCTTC
CAISLYSSYNEQFF
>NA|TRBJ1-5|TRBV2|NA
TGTGCCAGCAGTGTAGCCAGGGACAATCAGCCCCAGCATTTT
CASSVARDNQPQHF
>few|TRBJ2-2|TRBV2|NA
TGTGCCAGCAGATGGAGGACCGACACCGGGGAGCTGTTTTTT
CASRWRTDTGELFF
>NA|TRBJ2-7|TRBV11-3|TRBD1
TGTGCCAGCAGCTCGCGGACAGGGATGACCTACGAGCAGTACTTC
CASSSRTGMTYEQYF
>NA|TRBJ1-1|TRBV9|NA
TGTGCCAGCAGCGTAGAACCTCAGGGGCTGAACACTGAAGCTTTCTTT
CASSVEPQGLNTEAFF
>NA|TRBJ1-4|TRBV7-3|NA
TGTGCCAGCAGCTTAGCCCGGGCAACTAATGAAAAACTGTTTTTT
CASSLARATNEKLFF
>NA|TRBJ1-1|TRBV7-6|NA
TGTGCCAGCAGCTTGGGAGGCACGATGAACACTGAAGCTTTCTTT
CASSLGGTMNTEAFF
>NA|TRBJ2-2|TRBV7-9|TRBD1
TGTGCCAGCAGCTTAGTCGACAGGGCCAGCACCGGGGAGCTGTTTTTT
CASSLVDRASTGELFF
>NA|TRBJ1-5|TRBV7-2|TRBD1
TGTGCCAGCAGCGCCCAGACAGGGGATCAGCCCCAGCATTTT
CASSAQTGDQPQHF
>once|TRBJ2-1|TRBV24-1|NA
TGTGCCACCAGTGATCCCGCCTCCGGGATCTCCTACAATGAGCAGTTCTTC
CATSDPASGISYNEQFF
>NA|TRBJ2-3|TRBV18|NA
TGTGCCAGCTCACCCCAGATCAGCACAGATACGCAGTATTTT
CASSPQISTDTQYF